What follows is one T cell receptor beta chain and its context. The antigen remains unidentified. This record belongs to a study of CD8 T cells in ankylosing spondylitis. TCRdb re-analysed the 5' RACE reads in MiXCR, keeping a single row per CDR3 protein. This table holds 110,000 to 150,000 distinct CDR3 sequences, roughly 7.7% found once. CDR1 and CDR2 (germline): SGHRS, YFSETQ. Trimming took 1 base from V and 7 from J; bases not matched to a gene: 6. This CDR3 comprises 15 residues. Findings and limits, study-wide: Within peripheral blood, clones linked to disease were CD8+ and relatively rare.

This chain connects TRBV5-1 to TRBJ2-1; 9 nucleotides line up with TRBD2. The sequencing input was synovial fluid, either unsorted or a sorted T cell fraction (not recorded which). The source is a male donor with ankylosing spondylitis. CDR3: CASSLSLAGTNEQFF. The DNA of the CDR3 is TGCGCCAGCAGCTTGTCCCTAGCGGGAACTAATGAGCAGTTCTTC.